The 24 T cell receptor beta chains reported below all come from one sample, sequenced in a study of T cells in localized non-small cell lung cancer. Some clones are missing from TCRdb's copy, which holds only in-frame ones; the method was immunoSEQ multiplex PCR. Of roughly 38,000 clones listed, approximately 86% are singletons. Specimen: peripheral blood, collected before any cancer treatment. Receptors were obtained from a man between 18 and 49 years old with stage I lung adenocarcinoma.

This clone was picked up one time. This rearrangement joins TRBV6-4 to TRBJ1-6; D perhaps matches TRBD1 (5 bases). V was pared by 4 bases and J by 4 bases, with 8 bases between. The CDR3 sequence is 14 residues long. From germline, CDR1 is MRHNA and CDR2 SNTAGT. Written as DNA, the CDR3 is TGTGCCAGCAGTGCGGGGACGTATAATTCACCCCTCCACTTT. Residues: CASSAGTYNSPLHF.

This chain joins TRBV9 and TRBJ2-7; 7 bases agree with TRBD1. CDR3 length equals 14 residues. Germline CDR1 reads SGDLS; CDR2 reads YYNGEE. The trim removed 4 bases at V and 3 bases at J, leaving 7 bases unmatched. CDR3 DNA sequence: TGTGCCAGCAGCACGGGGACAGTGGACTACGAGCAGTACTTC. It encodes CASSTGTVDYEQYF.

This rearrangement joins TRBV7-9 to TRBJ2-3; 7 bases line up with TRBD2. The CDR3 sequence is 19 residues long. Per germline, CDR1 SEHNR and CDR2 FQNEAQ (reference sequence). V lost 5 bases and J lost 2; bases outside the gene matches: 19. CDR3 coding DNA: TGTGCCAGCAGCATGCGATCCGGGACTATAACGCTGGTCACAGATACGCAGTATTTT. This gives the protein CASSMRSGTITLVTDTQYF.

The rearrangement uses TRBV29-1 and TRBJ2-1; 10 positions agree with TRBD1. V lost 4 bases to trimming and J lost 12 bases; unmatched junction nucleotides: 0. The CDR3 length is 10 residues. CDR1 and CDR2 (germline): SQVTM, ANQGSEA. The DNA of the CDR3 is TGCAGCGTTGGGGACAGGGGGCAGTTCTTC. Translation gives CSVGDRGQFF.

The chain carries TRBV6-5 and TRBJ1-6, with TRBD1 as a possible D gene (5 bases). V gave up 2 bases and J gave up 7 bases, with 9 bases separating them. CDR1 is MNHEY, CDR2 SVGAGI, per germline. The CDR3 is 14 residues long. The CDR3 spells CASSYGQGNSPLHF. CDR3 nucleotide sequence: TGTGCCAGCAGTTACGGCCAGGGCAATTCACCCCTCCACTTT.

This chain uses TRBV27 with TRBJ1-2, with D hard to call. The germline V gene has CDR1 MNHEY and CDR2 SMNVEV (reference sequence). This CDR3 contains 13 residues. V lost 0 bases and J 6 bases, leaving 8 bases between the germline ends. Here the CDR3 DNA reads TGTGCCAGCAGTTTATCAAGTGGGGATGGCTACACCTTC. Its protein is CASSLSSGDGYTF.

The chain recombines TRBV7-3 with TRBJ2-3; tentatively, D is TRBD2 (6 bases). The CDR3 has 15 amino acids. Deletions cut 4 bases from V and 2 bases from J, with 13 bases between. Germline CDR1 SGHTA, CDR2 FQGTGA. The CDR3 bases are TGTGCCAGCAGCTCTAACGGGGGAAACACAGATACGCAGTATTTT. This encodes CASSSNGGNTDTQYF.

This chain joins TRBV19 and TRBJ1-5, with D possibly being TRBD1 (6 bases). This CDR3 is 16 amino acids long. Germline V gene data show CDR1 as LNHDA and CDR2 as SQIVND (reference sequence). Trimming took off 3 bases at V and 2 bases at J, with 14 bases between the two ends. The CDR3: CASSILGAQGNQPQHF. DNA for the CDR3: TGTGCCAGTAGTATTTTGGGGGCCCAAGGCAATCAGCCCCAGCATTTT. Full variable domain (outside the CDR3, taken from reference TRBV19 and TRBJ1-5): DGGITQSPKYLFRKEGQNVTLSCEQNLNHDAMYWYRQDPGQGLRLIYYSQIVNDFQKGDIAEGYSVSREKKESFPLTVTSAQKNPTAFYLCASSILGAQGNQPQHFGDGTRLSIL.

The chain combines TRBV11-3 with TRBJ2-1; D possibly matches TRBD1 or TRBD2 (5 bases each). Between the trimmed V and J ends, which lost 1 base and 0 bases, there was a span of 7 bases. The CDR3 loop spans 15 amino acids. CDR1 and CDR2 (germline): SGHNT, YENEEA. CDR3 sequence (DNA): TGTGCCAGCAGCTTAGCGGGGCGCTCCTACAATGAGCAGTTCTTC. It codes for CASSLAGRSYNEQFF.

This rearrangement joins TRBV21-1 to TRBJ2-5. TRBV21-1 is noted as a pseudogene. The length of the CDR3 is 17 residues. Here the CDR3 reads CASSKFPPEAVGETQYF. The DNA of the CDR3 is TGTGCCAGCAGCAAATTCCCCCCCGAGGCGGTGGGGGAGACCCAGTACTTC.

The chain recombines TRBV9 with TRBJ1-3, with TRBD1 matching over 7 bases. There are 16 residues in the CDR3. Germline lookup yields CDR1 SGDLS and CDR2 YYNGEE. Trimming at V came to 2 bases and at J to 4 bases, leaving 9 bases not matched to a gene. The CDR3 protein is CASSVLTGTAGNTIYF. The DNA of the CDR3 is TGTGCCAGCAGCGTGTTAACCGGGACAGCGGGAAACACCATATATTTT.

The rearrangement links TRBV12-5 to TRBJ1-2; D is unclear. From germline, CDR1 is LGHNT and CDR2 FRNRAP. The CDR3 loop spans 14 amino acids. The V and J ends lost 0 bases and 8 bases respectively, with 13 bases between them. This chain's CDR3 is CASGLVPGEEGYTF. CDR3 nucleotides: TGTGCTAGTGGTTTGGTACCGGGAGAGGAGGGCTACACCTTC.

The rearrangement links TRBV18 to TRBJ1-4; D gene uncertain. The length of the CDR3 is 14 residues. Germline V CDR1 and CDR2: KGHSH, LQKENI. V shed 3 bases and J shed 3 bases, with 8 bases lying between them. The CDR3 nucleotides are TGTGCCAGCTCACCCGCCTCTGCTAATGAAAAACTGTTTTTT. Its protein product is CASSPASANEKLFF.

The rearrangement links TRBV28 to TRBJ1-1; TRBD1 matches 7 bases. Germline values: CDR1 MDHEN, CDR2 SYDVKM. The CDR3 has 17 amino acids. V lost 4 bases and J lost 0; bases outside the gene matches: 11. CDR3 sequence reads: CASSYTRGAYMNTEAFF. CDR3 sequence (DNA): TGTGCCAGCAGTTACACCAGGGGGGCCTACATGAACACTGAAGCTTTCTTT.

The V call is TRBV30, the J call TRBJ1-5; 7 bases match TRBD1. The CDR3 contains 13 residues. Trimming at V came to 1 base and at J to 4 bases, leaving 1 base not matched to a gene. From germline, CDR1 is GTSNPN and CDR2 SVGIG (reference sequence). The CDR3 sequence is CAWSAQGNQPQHF. The CDR3 DNA follows: TGTGCCTGGAGTGCACAGGGGAATCAGCCCCAGCATTTT. Looking up the rest from reference TRBV30 and TRBJ1-5 gives the full variable domain: SQTIHQWPATLVQPVGSPLSLECTVEGTSNPNLYWYRQAAGRGLQLLFYSVGIGQISSEVPQNLSASRPQDRQFILSSKKLLLSDSGFYLCAWSAQGNQPQHFGDGTRLSIL.

The rearrangement joins TRBV28 to TRBJ1-1; possible D gene TRBD1, 5 bases. The CDR3 has 16 amino acids. Germline V gene sequence: CDR1 MDHEN, CDR2 SYDVKM. Trimming left V 7 bases short and J 8 bases short, with 26 bases between. For the CDR3, the DNA is TGTGCCAGCACCCCCCCAGGGAGCCGGGCACTTGCGGAAGCTTTCTTT. It codes for CASTPPGSRALAEAFF.

V gene TRBV7-3 combines with J gene TRBJ2-3; 9 nucleotides agree with TRBD2. Germline trimming cut 2 bases from V and 4 bases from J; bases unmatched to any gene: 16. Germline values: CDR1 SGHTA, CDR2 FQGTGA. The CDR3 contains 19 residues. CDR3 protein: CASSLGFPGPSGAADTQYF. The CDR3 nucleotides are TGTGCCAGCAGCTTAGGGTTTCCAGGGCCTAGCGGGGCTGCAGATACGCAGTATTTT.

This rearrangement joins TRBV28 to TRBJ2-3; TRBD2 matches 11 bases. The CDR3 runs 17 residues. Germline lookup yields CDR1 MDHEN and CDR2 SYDVKM. Losses at the gene ends were 1 base for V and 4 bases for J; bases not matched to a gene: 7. Written as DNA, the CDR3 is TGTGCCAGCAGTTTATCCTCCTATAGCGGGGGGGCAGATACGCAGTATTTT. Protein product: CASSLSSYSGGADTQYF.

The chain recombines TRBV6-1 with TRBJ1-4; TRBD1 might be the D (5 bases). CDR3 length: 14 amino acids. With 6 bases removed from V and 5 bases from J, the gap between germline ends came to 13 bases. Germline assignment: CDR1 MNHNS and CDR2 SASEGT. The DNA of the CDR3 is TGTGCCAGCAGGCCCGACAGATACAATGAAAAACTGTTTTTT. Encoded protein: CASRPDRYNEKLFF.

V is TRBV9 and J is TRBJ1-1; D might be TRBD1 (5 bases). The CDR3 length is 15 residues. Deletions cut 0 bases from V and 1 base from J, with 10 bases between. Germline assignment: CDR1 SGDLS and CDR2 YYNGEE. The CDR3 protein is CASSVGLGGNTEAFF. In DNA form, the CDR3 reads TGTGCCAGCAGCGTAGGATTGGGGGGGAACACTGAAGCTTTCTTT.

This clone occurred once. The CDR3, as DNA: TGCGCCAGCAGCCAAGATTTAGAGGGCACTGAAGCTTTCTTT. Amino acid sequence: CASSQDLEGTEAFF. This chain connects TRBV4-3 to TRBJ1-1, with D uncertain. Germline V gene data show CDR1 as LGHNA and CDR2 as YSLEER. V was pared by 0 bases and J by 4 bases, with 9 bases between. The CDR3 consists of 14 residues.

This chain uses TRBV5-4 with TRBJ2-7; D unresolved. Deletions cut 1 base from V and 2 bases from J, with 10 bases between. The CDR3 consists of 14 residues. Germline assignment: CDR1 SGHNT and CDR2 YYREEE (reference sequence). The CDR3 DNA is TGTGCCAGCAGCTTGTCGAGTCTTCCCTACGAGCAGTACTTC. It codes for CASSLSSLPYEQYF.

The V gene is TRBV7-2, the J gene TRBJ2-5; D possibly corresponds to TRBD2 (5 bases). Germline CDR1 SGHTA, CDR2 FQGNSA. The CDR3 is 11 residues long. Trimming stripped 8 bases from V and 2 bases from J, with 6 bases between. The CDR3 region is CASRGQETQYF. In DNA form, the CDR3 reads TGTGCCAGCCGCGGGCAAGAGACCCAGTACTTC.

The chain joins TRBV9 to TRBJ1-5; D perhaps matches TRBD1 (5 bases). Per germline, CDR1 SGDLS and CDR2 YYNGEE. The V end lost 4 bases, the J end lost 7 bases, and 18 bases lay between the germline ends. CDR3 length: 15 amino acids. This chain's CDR3 is CASSLNPGPGQPQHF. The DNA of the CDR3 is TGTGCCAGCAGCCTAAACCCGGGGCCCGGCCAGCCCCAGCATTTT.